A single sample is the source of the 11 T cell receptor beta chains below, sequenced in a study of T cell responses to AZD1222 COVID-19 vaccine (dated by TCRdb to about 2021). The library was generated by the immunoSEQ multiplex PCR assay. The table comes from immuneACCESS by way of TCRdb, which keeps in-frame sequences with V and J called. Part of the clones is missing from these tables; in studies checked, under half for an unresolved V gene and the rest for unknown reasons. The sample yields 140,000 or so clones; about 90% were counted once. 6.5% to 8% of the sample belongs to the ten largest clones. Interpreted using the paper, the time point label stands for: about 28 days (+/-7) after the second vaccine dose. The sample's treatment or condition, from its label and the paper: meningococcal conjugate vaccine given as trial control. The input for sequencing was peripheral blood, taken 28 days after the second dose of the MenACWY control vaccine. These receptors were collected from an adult who received the MenACWY meningococcal vaccine as a control.

The rearrangement uses TRBV10-3 and TRBJ2-1; D is uncertain. The CDR3 length is 13 residues. V was pared by 7 bases and J by 6 bases, with 13 bases between. From germline, CDR1 is ENHRY and CDR2 SYGVKD. In DNA form, the CDR3 reads TGTGCCATCACCACCCGTACGGGCAATGAGCAGTTCTTC. As protein: CAITTRTGNEQFF.

The rearrangement uses TRBV25-1 and TRBJ1-1; tentatively, D is TRBD1 (5 bases). Germline V gives CDR1 MGHDK, CDR2 SYGVNS. Trimming cost V 6 bases and J 6 bases, with 14 bases left between them. The length of the CDR3 is 13 residues. The CDR3: CASSTAGLSEAFF. In DNA, the CDR3 is TGTGCCAGCAGCACCGCAGGGTTGTCTGAAGCTTTCTTT.

This chain uses TRBV5-1 with TRBJ2-1; D could derive from TRBD1 or TRBD2 (5 bases each). V was pared by 4 bases and J by 6 bases, with 17 bases between. Germline loops: CDR1 SGHRS, CDR2 YFSETQ. The CDR3 extends over 15 amino acids. The DNA of the CDR3 is TGCGCCAGCAGCCCGGCCGGGACCGACGCCAATGAGCAGTTCTTC. It encodes CASSPAGTDANEQFF.

With regard to this clone: The same CDR3 is also encoded by other DNA sequences in this sample. J is TRBJ2-7 and V is TRBV27; possibly TRBD2 for D (6 bases). The germline gives CDR1 MNHEY, CDR2 SMNVEV (reference sequence). V lost 3 bases, J lost 0 bases, and 6 bases lay in between. The CDR3 runs 13 residues. As DNA, the CDR3 is TGTGCCAGCAGTTTGACTAGCTCCTACGAGCAGTACTTC. The encoded protein is CASSLTSSYEQYF.

The table lists this clone with many counts. The chain links TRBV14 to TRBJ2-5, with 7 nucleotides matching TRBD1. Germline CDR1 reads SGHDN; CDR2 reads FVKESK. The CDR3 spans 16 residues. Trimming at V came to 1 base and at J to 3 bases, leaving 8 bases not matched to a gene. CDR3 loop: CASSQGEGQWKETQYF. In nucleotides, the CDR3 is TGTGCCAGCAGCCAAGGCGAGGGACAGTGGAAAGAGACCCAGTACTTC.

The chain carries TRBV20-1 and TRBJ2-2; TRBD2 aligns across 8 bases. With 3 bases clipped from V and 1 base from J, the junction kept 4 bases outside the gene matches. The CDR3 spans 15 residues. The germline V gene has CDR1 DFQATT and CDR2 SNEGSKA (reference sequence). CDR3 coding DNA: TGCAGTGCTAGTCTTAGCGGGGTGAACACCGGGGAGCTGTTTTTT. The encoded protein is CSASLSGVNTGELFF.

The genes are TRBV11-3 and TRBJ2-3, with 9 positions matching TRBD2. This CDR3 comprises 13 residues. With V trimmed by 5 bases and J by 9 bases, 6 bases remained unmatched. The germline CDR1 and CDR2 sequences are SGHNT and YENEEA. DNA for the CDR3: TGTGCCAGCAGCCCCGGGACTAGCAGAACGCAGTATTTT. Amino acids: CASSPGTSRTQYF.

The V and J genes are TRBV28 and TRBJ1-2; D not resolved. CDR1 is MDHEN and CDR2 is SYDVKM in the germline V gene. V was trimmed by 7 bases and J by 7 bases, leaving 13 bases between them. This CDR3 is built from 12 residues. The CDR3 spells CASNPTVGGYTF. CDR3 bases: TGTGCCAGCAATCCAACGGTGGGTGGCTACACCTTC.

J is TRBJ2-7 and V is TRBV6-5; D possibly corresponds to TRBD1 (6 bases). CDR1 is MNHEY and CDR2 is SVGAGI in the germline V gene. V was shortened by 8 bases and J by 2 bases, with 10 bases between the two germline ends. The CDR3 runs 12 residues. CDR3 bases: TGTGCCAGCTCGGCAGGGGCCTACGAGCAGTACTTC. Protein: CASSAGAYEQYF.

J is TRBJ1-2 and V is TRBV30; possibly TRBD1 for D (6 bases). Between the trimmed V and J ends, which lost 2 bases and 8 bases, there was a span of 18 bases. This CDR3 spans 14 amino acids. Germline-derived CDR1 and CDR2 are GTSNPN and SVGIG (reference sequence). Written as DNA, the CDR3 is TGTGCCTGGAGTCTTAGGACAGCGCTTGGCGGCTACACCTTC. Translated: CAWSLRTALGGYTF.

The rearrangement uses TRBV28 and TRBJ1-2; D might be TRBD1 (5 bases). The ends were cut back, 3 bases at V and 8 bases at J, with 16 bases in the middle. This CDR3 is built from 14 residues. Germline V gene sequence: CDR1 MDHEN, CDR2 SYDVKM. CDR3 sequence: CASSFRGELDGYTF. DNA for the CDR3: TGTGCCAGCAGTTTCCGGGGGGAACTCGACGGCTACACCTTC.